The 6 T cell receptor beta chains in this list originate from one sample, sequenced in a study of control samples from healthy donors and cancer patients. Sequenced by immunoSEQ multiplex PCR; TCRdb stores in-frame clones only, minus some. The table has about 150,000 clones, approximately 96% seen once; the top ten hold approximately 5.7%. The sequenced sample was blood. The receptors were gathered from a man aged 40-49 years in good health.

The chain employs TRBV6-5 and TRBJ1-1; TRBD1 matches 7 bases. With V trimmed by 6 bases and J by 1 base, 8 bases remained unmatched. CDR1 is MNHEY, CDR2 SVGAGI, per germline. CDR3 length: 15 residues. CDR3 region: CASSRQGKGNTEAFF. The CDR3 DNA sequence: TGTGCCAGCAGCAGACAGGGAAAGGGGAACACTGAAGCTTTCTTT.

This clone has only one observation. Other DNA sequences in the same sample also yield this CDR3. This chain links TRBV27 with TRBJ2-6; D ambiguous. The CDR3 runs 12 residues. V dropped 6 bases and J dropped 0 bases, with 0 bases sitting between them. Germline V CDR1 and CDR2: MNHEY, SMNVEV (reference sequence). This CDR3 reads CASSSGANVLTF. The CDR3 nucleotides are TGTGCCAGCAGCTCTGGGGCCAACGTCCTGACTTTC.

V and J are TRBV5-1 and TRBJ2-1; 9 nucleotides line up with TRBD2. CDR3 length: 16 amino acids. J was trimmed by 3 bases and V by 4 bases; bases with no gene match: 8. Looked up from germline, CDR1 is SGHRS and CDR2 is YFSETQ. CDR3 DNA: TGCGCCAGCAGCGCGACCGCTAGCGGGGACTACAATGAGCAGTTCTTC. This translates into CASSATASGDYNEQFF.

The rearrangement uses TRBV18 and TRBJ2-3, with D uncertain. Trimming took 6 bases from V and 4 from J, leaving 11 bases between them. Germline lookup yields CDR1 KGHSH and CDR2 LQKENI. CDR3 length: 13 residues. The CDR3 DNA reads TGTGCCAGCTCGCTAAACGGAGCAGATACGCAGTATTTT. Amino acids: CASSLNGADTQYF.

This chain links TRBV28 with TRBJ2-3, with 7 bases matching TRBD2. This CDR3 comprises 16 residues. Trimming cost V 4 bases and J 1 base; bases outside gene matches: 8. Looked up from germline, CDR1 is MDHEN and CDR2 is SYDVKM. CDR3 DNA: TGTGCCAGCAGTTCCCTCTCGGGGGGTGGCACAGATACGCAGTATTTT. This sequence encodes CASSSLSGGGTDTQYF.

J is TRBJ2-7 and V is TRBV6-2 or TRBV6-3; 8 bases fit TRBD1. The CDR3 is made up of 14 amino acids. Losses at the gene ends were 2 bases for V and 5 bases for J; bases not matched to a gene: 5. CDR1 is MNHEY, CDR2 SVGEGT, per germline. The CDR3 region has the DNA TGTGCCAGCAGTTACCGGGGGACAGGTAACGAGCAGTACTTC. It encodes CASSYRGTGNEQYF.